This TCR beta chain was sequenced in a study of a mutant IDH1 vaccine in newly diagnosed glioma. The wider study: Vaccines began 4-6 weeks after radiotherapy alone, or with temozolomide cycles. Treated patients, averaging 40.4 years, were roughly 60% male and about 40% female. Standard pretreatment was either radiotherapy, temozolomide, or, for most, radiochemotherapy with temozolomide.

Germline CDR1 SGHRS, CDR2 YFSETQ. The CDR3 covers 13 residues. V lost 0 bases, J lost 8 bases, and 11 bases lay in between. Described time point: week 5, during vaccination. A single vaccine dose contained 300 ug of mutant IDH1 20-mer peptide, and topical imiquimod was used with it. Details on this clone: Antigen: not known.

TCRdb's copy holds only in-frame clones and misses some; the assay was immunoSEQ multiplex PCR. The repertoire consists of about 38,000 clones, with about four fifths occurring once and the leading ten covering less than 6.5%. J is TRBJ1-1 and V is TRBV5-1, with D possibly being TRBD1 (6 bases). Sequenced here: PBMCs, sampled from a glioma patient whose treatment included an IDH1 peptide vaccine. This clonotype was sampled from a man aged 40-50 years with glioma. CDR3 protein: CASSLAQGLEAFF. The CDR3 region has the DNA TGCGCCAGCAGCTTGGCACAGGGCCTAGAAGCTTTCTTT.